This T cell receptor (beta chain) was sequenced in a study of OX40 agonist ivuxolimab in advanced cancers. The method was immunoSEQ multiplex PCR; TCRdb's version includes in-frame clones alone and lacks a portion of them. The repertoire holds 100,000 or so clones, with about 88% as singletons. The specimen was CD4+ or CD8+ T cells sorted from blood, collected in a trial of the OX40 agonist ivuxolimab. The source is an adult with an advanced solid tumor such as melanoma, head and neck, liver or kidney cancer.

The CDR3 here is CASSQSPSYNEQFF. CDR3 coding DNA: TGTGCCAGCAGCCAATCACCTTCCTACAATGAGCAGTTCTTC. The chain is built from TRBV14 and TRBJ2-1; the D is unclear. CDR3 size: 14 residues. V was trimmed by 2 bases and J by 1 base, leaving 6 bases between them. Germline V gene data show CDR1 as SGHDN and CDR2 as FVKESK.